One and the same sample provided the 8 T cell receptor beta chains below, sequenced in a study of cytomegalovirus exposure and HLA in healthy donors. Use of 60 Vbeta and 13 Jbeta primers characterized the PCR. Assay used: immunoSEQ multiplex PCR; TCRdb lists only in-frame clones, some missing. The table lists about 140,000 clones, 66% of them singletons. Sequenced material: PBMCs. The receptors originated from a human donor in good health.

This chain joins TRBV19 and TRBJ2-7, with 10 bases fitting TRBD1. The CDR3 contains 14 residues. V gave up 3 bases and J gave up 6 bases; unmatched junction bases: 5. In germline, CDR1 is LNHDA, CDR2 SQIVND (reference sequence). Here the CDR3 reads CASSMGQGLGEQYF. CDR3 bases: TGTGCCAGTAGTATGGGACAGGGGTTAGGCGAGCAGTACTTC.

Concerning this clone: The sample holds other DNA sequences that translate to the same CDR3. V usage is TRBV5-1 and J usage is TRBJ2-5; D possibly corresponds to TRBD2 (5 bases). The CDR3 contains 15 residues. Germline V gene lookup returns CDR1 SGHRS and CDR2 YFSETQ. The germline V and J ends were trimmed by 0 bases and 2 bases, with 11 bases remaining between them. This CDR3 is CASSLGGGPQETQYF. In DNA, the CDR3 is TGCGCCAGCAGCTTGGGCGGCGGGCCACAAGAGACCCAGTACTTC.

V gene TRBV5-6 combines with J gene TRBJ1-2, with 7 bases lining up with TRBD1. The CDR3 is 14 residues long. The ends lost 4 bases at V and 6 bases at J; junction bases unmatched: 9. Germline values: CDR1 SGHDT, CDR2 YYEEEE. Here the CDR3 DNA reads TGTGCCAGCAGCCCCGGGACAGTGAGGCATGGCTACACCTTC. The encoded protein is CASSPGTVRHGYTF.

The chain has TRBV28 and TRBJ2-1; TRBD2 agrees at 10 bases. Germline CDR1 and CDR2: MDHEN and SYDVKM. With 5 bases clipped from V and 8 bases from J, the junction kept 9 bases outside the gene matches. The CDR3 consists of 15 residues. The CDR3 reads CASSLLAGAGYEQFF. The DNA of the CDR3 is TGTGCCAGCAGTCTTCTAGCGGGGGCGGGCTATGAGCAGTTCTTC. Full variable domain (missing parts from reference TRBV28 and TRBJ2-1): DVKVTQSSRYLVKRTGEKVFLECVQDMDHENMFWYRQDPGLGLRLIYFSYDVKMKEKGDIPEGYSVSREKKERFSLILESASTNQTSMYLCASSLLAGAGYEQFFGPGTRLTVL.

The gene calls are TRBV11-2 and TRBJ2-1; 12 nucleotides match TRBD2. V was pared by 0 bases and J by 6 bases, with 6 bases of the junction left unmatched. CDR1 and CDR2 (germline): SGHAT, FQNNGV. CDR3 length: 17 amino acids. The CDR3 DNA reads TGTGCCAGCAGCTTAGAACTAGCGGGAGGAGAATCCAATGAGCAGTTCTTC. Translation gives CASSLELAGGESNEQFF.

The gene calls are TRBV11-3 and TRBJ2-1; TRBD2 matches 14 bases. This CDR3 region has 19 residues. V lost 4 bases and J lost 4; bases outside the gene matches: 12. CDR1 is SGHNT and CDR2 is YENEEA in the germline V gene. Here the CDR3 DNA reads TGTGCCAGCAGCTACTCCGGGACTAGCGGGAGTAGCGGGTACAATGAGCAGTTCTTC. It specifies CASSYSGTSGSSGYNEQFF.

This clone came up a few times. The V call is TRBV2, the J call TRBJ2-5; D possibly corresponds to TRBD2 (5 bases). The CDR3 loop spans 15 amino acids. Germline CDR1 and CDR2: SNHLY and FYNNEI. V was shortened by 2 bases and J by 5 bases, with 15 bases between the two germline ends. Here the CDR3 DNA reads TGTGCCAGCAGTGAAAGTAGAGGGTCTCGCGAGACCCAGTACTTC. This encodes CASSESRGSRETQYF.

The chain joins TRBV2 to TRBJ2-5, with D possibly TRBD1 on 6 matching bases. Between the trimmed V and J ends, which lost 10 bases and 1 base, there was a span of 16 bases. Germline loops: CDR1 SNHLY, CDR2 FYNNEI. The CDR3 runs 14 residues. The CDR3 nucleotides read TGTGCCACAAAAGAACAGGGAGTCCAAGAGACCCAGTACTTC. Amino acid sequence: CATKEQGVQETQYF.